The T cell receptor (beta chain) under discussion was sequenced for a study of blood T cell repertoires in COVID-19. The method was immunoSEQ multiplex PCR; TCRdb's version includes in-frame clones alone and lacks a portion of them. The sample holds around 28,000 clones, roughly nine tenths seen once. The CDR3 is 15 amino acids. The ends were cut back, 6 bases at V and 0 bases at J, with 15 bases in the middle. Germline V gives CDR1 SNHLY, CDR2 FYNNEI. The chain is built from TRBV2 and TRBJ2-7, with a tentative D call TRBD2 (6 bases). The source is a human donor with acute or convalescent COVID-19. The donor label of this sample is uncertain. The source material was peripheral blood. The CDR3 protein is CASRAGSRDSYEQYF. For the CDR3, the DNA is TGTGCCAGCAGGGCGGGGTCGCGGGACTCCTACGAGCAGTACTTC.